This paragraph covers one TCR beta chain sequence. The antigen is unknown. This specimen belongs to a study of T cell responses to AZD1222 COVID-19 vaccine. General study points: No repertoire was sampled before or during the peak T cell response, only after it. At baseline, just a handful of AZD1222 recipients tested seropositive. Spike as a whole was targeted by vaccine-associated CD4 TCRs, dominant at 160-218 and 743-854.

Sequencing used immunoSEQ multiplex PCR; TCRdb keeps in-frame clones, though not all of them. The table includes some 150,000 clones, 75% to 90% detected once. Germline V lookup: CDR1 WNHNN, CDR2 SYGVQD (reference sequence). Germline trimming cut 4 bases from V and 1 base from J; bases unmatched to any gene: 3. The CDR3 covers 17 residues. This TCR derives from an adult in good health. The starting material was peripheral blood, obtained on day 0 of MenACWY control vaccination. This chain links TRBV10-1 with TRBJ2-1; TRBD2 matches at 14 bases. The CDR3 region has the DNA TGCGCCAGCAGTGTCGGACTAGCGGGGGGATCCTACAATGAGCAGTTCTTC. Its protein product is CASSVGLAGGSYNEQFF.